Listed below are T cell receptor beta chains from one sample, sequenced in a study of cytomegalovirus exposure and HLA in healthy donors. Profiling relied on immunoSEQ multiplex PCR, and the TCRdb table lists in-frame clones only, not all of them. This sample lists 50,000 or so clones; its ten largest clones have approximately 8.9%. Source material: PBMCs. The origin of the receptors is a man aged 45-65 years in good health and CMV-seropositive. The conserved cysteine and the conserved F or W are not part of the CDR3 here.

ASSRPTRGGKDTQY | TRBV4-1
ASSPRARGIGETQY | TRBV18
ASRTGTGPPYEQY | TRBV28
AWSVKSGWNGYT | TRBV30
ASSFHPQSLSYGYT | TRBV7-9
AISTGQGVGNTEAF | TRBV10-3
ASSREQATQPQH | TRBV4-2
ASSSRQGSNQPQH | TRBV19
ASSESTRGYSNQPQH | TRBV10-1
ASTNGRVETQY | TRBV7-2
ASSEAPGDYGYT | TRBV6-1
ASSYGAADNEQF | TRBV6-5
SVEDPGIRVDTQY | TRBV29-1
ASSPTGTAGNTIY | TRBV7-9
ATSRDLVSYGYT | TRBV15
ASSRQGDGTEAF | TRBV4-2
ASSPNGYYGYT | TRBV7-9
ASSKLAGELF | TRBV11-2
ASSSRLAGGREQY | TRBV6-5
SASRNTEAF | TRBV20-1
ATARGIQEGTDTQY | TRBV15
ASSPDINQPQH | TRBV6-6
ASSRRLAGAREETQY | TRBV18
ASSSTKGGYGYT | TRBV18
ASSLGRFYNEQF | TRBV7-3
ASSLGPGELF | TRBV7-6
AWSVEGVSGVDGYT | TRBV30
ASSPPGTAYFEAF | TRBV18
ASRRGQGGNGYT | TRBV6-5